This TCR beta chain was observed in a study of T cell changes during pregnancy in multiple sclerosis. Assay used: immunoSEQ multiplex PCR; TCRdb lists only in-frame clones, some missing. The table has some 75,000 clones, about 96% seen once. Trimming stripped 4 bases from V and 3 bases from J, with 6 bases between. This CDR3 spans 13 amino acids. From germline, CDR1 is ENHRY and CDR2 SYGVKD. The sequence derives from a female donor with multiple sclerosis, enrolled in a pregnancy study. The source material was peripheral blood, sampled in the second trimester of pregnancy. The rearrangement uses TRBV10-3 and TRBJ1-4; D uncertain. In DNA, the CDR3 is TGTGCCATCAGTGGGGCAGCTAATGAAAAACTGTTTTTT. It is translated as CAISGAANEKLFF.